This passage covers 27 T cell receptor beta chains from one sample sequenced in a study of cytomegalovirus exposure and HLA in healthy donors. The PCR contained 60 Vbeta and 13 Jbeta primers. Only in-frame clones appear in the TCRdb table, and some are missing; sequencing was by immunoSEQ multiplex PCR. The table lists roughly 87,000 clones, about 69% of them singletons. Sequenced sample: PBMCs. The origin of the receptors is a man in his sixties in good health and CMV-seronegative.

The chain employs TRBV6-1 and TRBJ1-2; 9 nucleotides align to TRBD1. V dropped 5 bases and J dropped 7; count of bases not matched to a gene: 5. The CDR3 contains 13 residues. The germline V gene has CDR1 MNHNS and CDR2 SASEGT. For the CDR3, the DNA is TGTGCCAGCAGTCGAGACAGGGGGTTTGGCTACACCTTC. This gives the protein CASSRDRGFGYTF.

A remark on this clone: At one of its ends the junction is not consistent with the germline gene, which may arise from a read error. Here the CDR3 reads CASREGQGLFYEQYF. For the CDR3, the DNA is TGTGCCAGCAGGGAAGGACAGGGGCTTTTCTACGAGCAGTACTTC. The chain uses TRBV6-1 and TRBJ2-7, with 9 bases fitting TRBD1. Germline-derived CDR1 and CDR2 are MNHNS and SASEGT. The length of the CDR3 is 15 residues.

The gene calls are TRBV6-6 and TRBJ1-1, with D perhaps TRBD1 (5 bases). V lost 4 bases and J lost 6, with 18 bases in between. Germline V gene lookup returns CDR1 MNHNY and CDR2 SVGAGI (reference sequence). CDR3 length: 15 amino acids. The CDR3 DNA follows: TGTGCCAGCAGTTCACCAGGGCAGGGAAGCCCTGAAGCTTTCTTT. This gives the protein CASSSPGQGSPEAFF.

The V gene is TRBV19, the J gene TRBJ1-2; no clear D. With 7 bases removed from V and 1 base from J, the gap between germline ends came to 13 bases. The CDR3 runs to 14 residues. Germline V gives CDR1 LNHDA, CDR2 SQIVND (reference sequence). The CDR3 DNA reads as TGTGCCAGTATTAATCGCGGCAGTAACTATGGCTACACCTTC. It yields the protein CASINRGSNYGYTF.

CDR3 sequence (DNA): TGTGCCAGCAGTGATGGCGGGGGAATCTACGAGCAGTACTTC. It translates to CASSDGGGIYEQYF. The V call is TRBV6-4, the J call TRBJ2-7, with 7 bases lining up with TRBD2. Germline CDR1 is MRHNA and CDR2 is SNTAGT. The ends lost 3 bases at V and 3 bases at J; junction bases unmatched: 5. This CDR3 contains 14 residues.

The chain recombines TRBV13 with TRBJ2-3; D may be TRBD2 (6 bases). V lost 4 bases and J 2 bases, leaving 10 bases between the germline ends. Germline-derived CDR1 and CDR2 are PRHDT and FYEKMQ (reference sequence). The CDR3 loop spans 14 amino acids. The CDR3 coding sequence is TGTGCCAGCAGCTCAGGACTAAACACAGATACGCAGTATTTT. Translating gives CASSSGLNTDTQYF.

The rearrangement links TRBV6-1 to TRBJ1-2, with TRBD1 as a possible D gene (6 bases). The germline V and J ends were trimmed by 8 bases and 7 bases, with 23 bases remaining between them. The V gene's germline CDR1 is MNHNS and CDR2 SASEGT. The length of the CDR3 is 15 residues. The CDR3 protein is CASDHDPRGASGYTF. CDR3 bases: TGTGCCAGCGATCACGATCCCCGGGGGGCTTCTGGCTACACCTTC.

The sample holds a few counts of this clone. The chain couples TRBV7-3 to TRBJ2-1; 7 bases map to TRBD2. CDR1 is SGHTA and CDR2 is FQGTGA in the germline V gene. This CDR3 spans 17 amino acids. Losses at the gene ends were 6 bases for V and 5 bases for J; bases not matched to a gene: 16. For the CDR3, the DNA is TGTGCCAGCAGACGTGGGACTACCACTCTATTGGACAATGAGCAGTTCTTC. The encoded protein is CASRRGTTTLLDNEQFF.

The rearrangement links TRBV9 to TRBJ2-1; 8 positions agree with TRBD2. The CDR3 length is 16 residues. V dropped 5 bases and J dropped 4; count of bases not matched to a gene: 11. Germline V CDR1 and CDR2: SGDLS, YYNGEE. Here the CDR3 DNA reads TGTGCCAGCAGTGCGCGGGGGGCGGGGGGTTACAATGAGCAGTTCTTC. Encoded protein: CASSARGAGGYNEQFF.

The genes are TRBV30 and TRBJ2-3; no clear D gene. The V end was cut by 0 bases, the J end by 0 bases, with 4 bases between. This CDR3 spans 13 amino acids. CDR1 is GTSNPN and CDR2 is SVGIG in the germline V gene (reference sequence). The CDR3 protein is CAWSVHSTDTQYF. DNA for the CDR3: TGTGCCTGGAGTGTACACAGCACAGATACGCAGTATTTT. Based on the CDR3 plus reference TRBV30 and TRBJ2-3, the full variable domain is SQTIHQWPATLVQPVGSPLSLECTVEGTSNPNLYWYRQAAGRGLQLLFYSVGIGQISSEVPQNLSASRPQDRQFILSSKKLLLSDSGFYLCAWSVHSTDTQYFGPGTRLTVL.

This rearrangement joins TRBV4-2 to TRBJ2-7, with TRBD1 as a possible D gene (6 bases). The V gene's germline CDR1 is LGHNA and CDR2 YNFKEQ. The germline V and J ends were trimmed by 5 bases and 2 bases, with 13 bases remaining between them. The CDR3 has 14 residues. CDR3 nucleotides: TGTGCCAGCAGCTCCGACCGGACAGCCTACGAGCAGTACTTC. Encoded protein: CASSSDRTAYEQYF.

J is TRBJ1-4 and V is TRBV2, with a possible D match to TRBD1 (5 bases). This CDR3 contains 16 residues. V gave up 7 bases and J gave up 4 bases, with 19 bases separating them. Looked up from germline, CDR1 is SNHLY and CDR2 is FYNNEI. The CDR3 protein is CASIPWGGVGNEKLFF. The CDR3 DNA reads TGTGCCAGCATCCCCTGGGGGGGTGTTGGTAATGAAAAACTGTTTTTT. The full variable domain, its missing parts supplied by reference TRBV2 and TRBJ1-4, is EPEVTQTPSHQVTQMGQEVILRCVPISNHLYFYWYRQILGQKVEFLVSFYNNEISEKSEIFDDQFSVERPDGSNFTLKIRSTKLEDSAMYFCASIPWGGVGNEKLFFGSGTQLSVL.

This clone was found a few times. This chain links TRBV5-4 with TRBJ2-7; 11 bases map to TRBD1. V shed 4 bases and J 5 bases; nucleotides not matched to a gene: 5. The CDR3 is made up of 14 amino acids. Germline assignment: CDR1 SGHNT and CDR2 YYREEE (reference sequence). This CDR3 is CASSKDRGQDEQYF. In nucleotides, the CDR3 is TGTGCCAGCAGCAAGGACAGGGGGCAGGACGAGCAGTACTTC.

In its sample, this clone was seen once. The chain couples TRBV6-6 to TRBJ1-1; D gene ambiguous. Germline V gene data show CDR1 as MNHNY and CDR2 as SVGAGI (reference sequence). The CDR3 loop spans 13 amino acids. The V and J ends lost 2 bases and 7 bases respectively, with 11 bases between them. Written as DNA, the CDR3 is TGTGCCAGCAGTTACAATAGTGATGGTGAAGCTTTCTTT. Translating it yields CASSYNSDGEAFF.

The V and J genes are TRBV2 and TRBJ1-1; 8 bases are a match to TRBD1. V shed 3 bases and J 1 base; nucleotides not matched to a gene: 4. In germline, CDR1 is SNHLY, CDR2 FYNNEI. This CDR3 region has 15 residues. The CDR3 bases are TGTGCCAGCAGTGACAGGGGGACAGGGAACACTGAAGCTTTCTTT. As protein: CASSDRGTGNTEAFF.

This clone appeared once. The V gene is TRBV30, the J gene TRBJ1-1; D call uncertain. V was cut by 2 bases and J by 11 bases, with 12 bases left in between. Germline V gives CDR1 GTSNPN, CDR2 SVGIG (reference sequence). This CDR3 region has 11 residues. CDR3 bases: TGTGCCTGGAGTCGGTCCCCGGGGGCTTTCTTT. It encodes CAWSRSPGAFF.

This sequence joins TRBV13 and TRBJ2-1, with TRBD2 matching over 11 bases. The germline CDR1 and CDR2 sequences are PRHDT and FYEKMQ (reference sequence). CDR3 length equals 16 residues. Losses at the gene ends were 5 bases for V and 5 bases for J; bases not matched to a gene: 8. The CDR3 sequence: CASSNPSGGIDNEQFF. Written as DNA, the CDR3 is TGTGCCAGCAGCAACCCTAGCGGGGGGATCGACAATGAGCAGTTCTTC.

This chain connects TRBV19 to TRBJ1-5; D remains ambiguous. Trimming took 9 bases from V and 0 from J, leaving 12 bases between them. The CDR3 sequence is 14 residues long. Germline loops: CDR1 LNHDA, CDR2 SQIVND (reference sequence). CDR3: CASTQQNSNQPQHF. The CDR3 region has the DNA TGTGCCAGCACCCAACAAAATAGCAATCAGCCCCAGCATTTT.

V and J are TRBV10-3 and TRBJ1-1; D uncertain. Germline CDR1 and CDR2: ENHRY and SYGVKD. V was clipped by 0 bases and J by 1 base, with 12 bases between them. This CDR3 comprises 16 residues. This CDR3 reads CAISESSARWNTEAFF. The CDR3, as DNA: TGTGCCATCAGTGAGTCGAGTGCCCGTTGGAACACTGAAGCTTTCTTT.

This CDR3 reads CASSLSGWGEETQYF. CDR3 nucleotide sequence: TGCGCCAGCAGCTTGTCTGGGTGGGGGGAAGAGACCCAGTACTTC. The chain has TRBV5-1 and TRBJ2-5; tentatively, D is TRBD2 (6 bases). Trimming shortened V by 1 base and J by 3 bases, and 13 bases separated the two germline ends. The CDR3 consists of 15 residues. Germline assignment: CDR1 SGHRS and CDR2 YFSETQ.

This clone occurred a few times. V and J are TRBV28 and TRBJ1-3; D gene unclear. Germline-derived CDR1 and CDR2 are MDHEN and SYDVKM. The CDR3 is 15 amino acids. Trimming stripped 2 bases from V and 4 bases from J, with 12 bases between. As DNA, the CDR3 is TGTGCCAGCAGTTTACCCCACCGAGAGGGAAACACCATATATTTT. This translates into CASSLPHREGNTIYF.

The chain is built from TRBV27 and TRBJ1-5, with D uncertain. The ends were cut back, 3 bases at V and 3 bases at J, with 9 bases in the middle. Per the germline V gene, CDR1 is MNHEY and CDR2 is SMNVEV (reference sequence). The CDR3 consists of 14 residues. The CDR3 here is CASSLYKINQPQHF. In DNA form, the CDR3 reads TGTGCCAGCAGTTTGTACAAAATCAATCAGCCCCAGCATTTT.

The chain has TRBV6-1 and TRBJ2-7; a possible D gene is TRBD2 (5 bases). The CDR3 totals 13 residues. Germline loops: CDR1 MNHNS, CDR2 SASEGT. Trimming removed 11 bases at V and 2 bases at J, with 16 bases between. Written as DNA, the CDR3 is TGTGCCGCAGCAAGGAGGTTCCCCTACGAGCAGTACTTC. Its translation: CAAARRFPYEQYF.

This chain joins TRBV6-1 and TRBJ2-7; D gene uncertain. The CDR3 has 14 residues. The ends were cut back, 5 bases at V and 1 base at J, with 12 bases in the middle. Germline V CDR1 and CDR2: MNHNS, SASEGT. The CDR3 spells CASSLLHGSYEQYF. DNA for the CDR3: TGTGCCAGCAGTCTACTCCACGGGTCCTACGAGCAGTACTTC.

V and J are TRBV4-1 and TRBJ2-1; 9 bases are a match to TRBD1. The CDR3 has 18 residues. Germline V gene lookup returns CDR1 MGHRA and CDR2 YSYEKL. The V and J ends lost 0 bases and 5 bases, in that order; junction bases with no gene match: 11. The CDR3, as DNA: TGCGCCAGCAGCCAAGATCCGCGGGGACAGGGACCGGACAATGAGCAGTTCTTC. The encoded protein is CASSQDPRGQGPDNEQFF.

This clone was observed a few times. V usage is TRBV30 and J usage is TRBJ1-3, with TRBD1 matching over 9 bases. The germline gives CDR1 GTSNPN, CDR2 SVGIG (reference sequence). The CDR3 extends over 16 amino acids. Trimming took 1 base from V and 1 from J; bases not matched to a gene: 5. The CDR3 here is CAWSGLQGASGNTIYF. DNA of the CDR3: TGTGCCTGGAGTGGCTTACAGGGGGCTTCTGGAAACACCATATATTTT. The entire variable domain, with the rest obtained from reference TRBV30 and TRBJ1-3, is as follows: SQTIHQWPATLVQPVGSPLSLECTVEGTSNPNLYWYRQAAGRGLQLLFYSVGIGQISSEVPQNLSASRPQDRQFILSSKKLLLSDSGFYLCAWSGLQGASGNTIYFGEGSWLTVV.

DNA of the CDR3: TGCGCCAGCAGCTTGGAGGGACAGGGCTACGAGCAGTACTTC. It codes for CASSLEGQGYEQYF. This chain joins TRBV5-1 and TRBJ2-7; 9 bases align to TRBD1. The CDR3 runs to 14 residues. Germline lookup yields CDR1 SGHRS and CDR2 YFSETQ. After removal of 0 bases from V and 3 bases from J, the junction contained 1 base not matched to a gene.